This is a list of T cell receptor beta chains from one sample in a study of T cells in Graves' hyperthyroidism and ophthalmopathy. From the multiplex PCR reads, TCRdb called clonotypes with MiXCR, one entry per CDR3 protein. The sample has about 570,000 distinct CDR3 sequences; 35% to 55% are singletons. Sequencing input: peripheral blood or thyroid tissue (not recorded which). The source of these receptors is an adult woman with Graves' disease, either hyperthyroidism or ophthalmopathy (not recorded which). Each CDR3 is given with its conserved first and last residue. A D gene is named only where the DNA matches it firmly. Rows give clone size only sometimes, using once, few, many, or a class for an expanded clone.

many	NA	15	TRBV9	TRBJ1-2	CASSVGWGTNYGYTF	TGTGCCAGCAGCGTAGGGTGGGGGACTAACTATGGCTACACCTTC
NA	NA	13	TRBV7-6	TRBJ2-5	CASSFSLAETQYF	TGTGCCAGCAGCTTTAGCTTGGCGGAGACCCAGTACTTC
many	NA	16	TRBV20-1	TRBJ1-6	CSASRVGGQYNSPLHF	TGCAGTGCCAGTCGGGTGGGGGGTCAATATAATTCACCCCTCCACTTT
NA	TRBD2	17	TRBV7-6	TRBJ2-5	CASSPARGTSGEETQYF	TGTGCCAGCAGCCCCGCGAGGGGGACTAGCGGGGAAGAGACCCAGTACTTC
many	NA	13	TRBV5-1	TRBJ1-1	CASSLEPLTEAFF	TGCGCCAGCAGCTTGGAACCGCTCACTGAAGCTTTCTTT
many	NA	14	TRBV14	TRBJ2-6	CASSQASGANVLTF	TGTGCCAGCAGCCAGGCTTCTGGGGCCAACGTCCTGACTTTC
NA	NA	16	TRBV20-1	TRBJ1-6	CSAPARGLSKNSPLHF	TGCAGTGCTCCCGCTCGGGGGCTATCGAAAAATTCACCCCTCCACTTT
many	NA	13	TRBV20-1	TRBJ2-5	CSARDVLGGRRYF	TGCAGTGCTAGAGATGTTCTGGGTGGCAGGCGGTACTTC
many	TRBD2	14	TRBV6-2/TRBV6-3	TRBJ2-7	CASRRTSGGYEQYF	TGTGCCAGCAGAAGGACTAGCGGGGGTTACGAGCAGTACTTC
NA	TRBD1	16	TRBV25-1	TRBJ2-3	CASRERTGFSNQPQYF	TGTGCCAGCAGAGAGAGGACAGGCTTTAGCAATCAGCCCCAGTATTTT
many	TRBD1	15	TRBV11-2	TRBJ2-7	CASSSTGTDSYEQYF	TGTGCCAGCAGCTCTACCGGGACAGACTCCTACGAGCAGTACTTC
many	NA	16	TRBV7-2	TRBJ1-3	CASSQTTGLSGNTIYF	TGTGCCAGCAGCCAAACGACAGGACTCTCTGGAAACACCATATATTTT
many	TRBD2	17	TRBV24-1	TRBJ2-2	CATSGRTSGMVTGELFF	TGTGCCACCAGTGGTAGGACTAGCGGGATGGTGACCGGGGAGCTGTTTTTT
NA	NA	14	TRBV7-8	TRBJ2-2	CASSLRQRTGELFF	TGTGCCAGCAGCTTAAGGCAAAGGACCGGGGAGCTGTTTTTT
NA	NA	16	TRBV27	TRBJ1-5	CASSLGTESLNQPQHF	TGTGCCAGCAGTTTAGGGACGGAGTCATTAAATCAGCCCCAGCATTTT
many	TRBD1	17	TRBV4-1	TRBJ2-7	CASSQDGTAVGPYEQYF	TGCGCCAGCAGCCAAGATGGGACAGCCGTAGGCCCCTACGAGCAGTACTTC
NA	NA	14	TRBV9	TRBJ2-5	CASSVAPRGETQYF	TGTGCCAGCAGCGTAGCTCCCCGAGGGGAGACCCAGTACTTC
NA	NA	15	TRBV10-3	TRBJ1-1	CAISARDLDTTEAFF	TGTGCCATCAGTGCTAGAGATCTCGACACCACTGAAGCTTTCTTT
many	TRBD1	13	TRBV5-1	TRBJ2-5	CASSGDRVETQYF	TGCGCCAGCAGCGGGGACAGGGTAGAGACCCAGTACTTC
NA	TRBD1	13	TRBV19	TRBJ2-3	CASRGQESCEQYF	TGTGCCAGTAGGGGACAGGAAAGCTGCGAGCAGTATTTT
few	NA	13	TRBV10-2	TRBJ2-2	CASSARMSGELFF	TGCGCCAGCAGCGCTAGGATGTCCGGGGAGCTGTTTTTT
NA	NA	13	TRBV2	TRBJ1-5	CASRERGVRPQHF	TGTGCCAGCAGAGAGAGAGGGGTGAGGCCCCAGCATTTT
many	TRBD1	14	TRBV5-5	TRBJ1-5	CASSAGTGDQPQHF	TGTGCCAGCAGCGCAGGGACAGGGGATCAGCCCCAGCATTTT
NA	NA	13	TRBV14	TRBJ2-3	CASSQVSGWTQYF	TGTGCCAGCAGCCAAGTGAGCGGTTGGACGCAGTATTTT
NA	NA	14	TRBV7-6	TRBJ2-5	CASSFGESQETQYF	TGTGCCAGCAGCTTTGGGGAAAGCCAAGAGACCCAGTACTTC
many	TRBD1	15	TRBV10-3	TRBJ1-2	CAISEYRSKGTVYTF	TGTGCCATCAGTGAGTACCGATCCAAGGGGACAGTCTACACCTTC
NA	TRBD1	15	TRBV12-3/TRBV12-4	TRBJ2-2	CASSNRDSETGELFF	TGTGCCAGCAGCAACCGGGACAGTGAGACCGGGGAGCTGTTTTTT
NA	NA	13	TRBV7-9	TRBJ2-5	CASSVSGEETQYF	TGTGCCAGCAGCGTCAGTGGGGAAGAGACCCAGTACTTC
NA	NA	16	TRBV6-6	TRBJ1-2	CASTTTSDLVGNGYTF	TGTGCCAGCACCACCACGTCCGATCTAGTAGGGAATGGCTACACCTTC
many	NA	13	TRBV6-2/TRBV6-3	TRBJ2-2	CASSITSSGELFF	TGTGCCAGCAGTATTACTAGTTCCGGGGAGCTGTTTTTT